Here is one TCR beta chain with its context. This clonotype was observed a handful of times. This clone's antigen is unknown. No base quality values were provided; no much bigger clone lies one nucleotide off. The CDR3 starts with the cysteine, ends with the phenylalanine, and has 14 residues. CDR3 DNA is the only sequence kept; it has 42 bases, read in frame from the first base. CDR1 and CDR2 are drawn from the germline V gene: SGHDN, FVKESK. Trimming accounts for 4 bases at V and 6 bases at J, while the number of junction bases matched to no gene is 4. Library creation used RT-PCR. TCRdb records Illumina HiSeq 2500 as the sequencer. The public reads were quality trimmed at Q25 with fastp and then assembled into clones with MiXCR by TCRdb, keeping productive beta chains. Rows are combined by CDR3 protein, so each entry shows the most common genes and DNA. Within this sample are around 580,000 distinct CDR3 sequences, with 12% of them counted one time only. About 10% of the sample comes from the top ten.

This specimen belongs to a study of response to subunit inactivated influenza vaccine (dated by TCRdb to between 2018 and 2020). Background on the whole study: Deep quantitative profiling of the T cell receptor repertoire was used in the study to follow responses to a trivalent subunit inactivated influenza vaccine.

The investigation overall reported the following: The authors suggested that each seasonal influenza vaccination may recruit only a limited number of new T cells.

The sample consisted of PBMCs from blood, taken on the day of vaccination. This TCR derives from a man in his fifties or sixties who received an inactivated influenza vaccine. Donor details come from another sample of the same person, matched by shared clones. Recombination linked TRBV14 to TRBJ2-2; TRBD1 agrees with 8 junctional bases. The CDR3 protein is CASSRWTGPGELFF. The sequenced DNA: TGTGCCAGCAGCCGATGGACAGGGCCCGGGGAGCTGTTTTTT.